The 28 T cell receptor beta chains below were found in one sample sequenced in a study of beta chain features in type 1 diabetes. TCRB transcripts that were expressed got sequenced, as all of the isolated RNA had been reverse transcribed. Clones were read by immunoSEQ multiplex PCR, and TCRdb kept only the in-frame ones, dropping some. The repertoire holds approximately 160,000 clones, with 10% as singletons. For these TCRs, the target antigens are not known. Study-level results: When Type 1 diabetes patients were examined, their TCRB CDR3s proved moderately but significantly shorter in all four CD4+ subsets.

The sample was central memory CD4+ T cells from blood. The receptors here all came from a man younger than 45 with type 1 diabetes.

This clone was counted a few times. The chain uses TRBV11-2 and TRBJ2-5; D remains unclear. The CDR3 covers 12 residues. Trimming removed 3 bases at V and 1 base at J, with 3 bases between. The germline V gene has CDR1 SGHAT and CDR2 FQNNGV. CDR3 nucleotide sequence: TGTGCCAGCAGCTTCGGCCAAGAGACCCAGTACTTC. Translated, it gives CASSFGQETQYF.

The chain couples TRBV10-3 to TRBJ2-7; 7 bases map to TRBD1. The length of the CDR3 is 16 residues. J gave up 0 bases and V 0 bases, and 5 bases lay outside the gene matches. Germline CDR1 ENHRY, CDR2 SYGVKD. The DNA for the CDR3 is TGTGCCATCAGTGAGTCTGCGGACAGGAACTCCTACGAGCAGTACTTC. Translated: CAISESADRNSYEQYF.

This clone has a handful of counts. Here the CDR3 reads CTLQSNYEQYF. CDR3 bases: TGCACCCTTCAGTCGAACTACGAGCAGTACTTC. The chain has TRBV20-1 and TRBJ2-7; D call uncertain. There are 11 residues in the CDR3. The germline gives CDR1 DFQATT, CDR2 SNEGSKA (reference sequence).

The genes are TRBV5-1 and TRBJ2-5; 7 bases map to TRBD2. In germline, CDR1 is SGHRS, CDR2 YFSETQ. This CDR3 has 14 amino acids. V was pared by 5 bases and J by 2 bases, with 6 bases of the junction left unmatched. CDR3 bases: TGCGCCAGCAGGAGTGGGGGAGGGCAAGAGACCCAGTACTTC. This gives the protein CASRSGGGQETQYF.

In this sample, this clone turned up a few times. The chain links TRBV5-1 to TRBJ2-5; TRBD1 might be the D (5 bases). The CDR3 sequence is 15 residues long. From germline, CDR1 is SGHRS and CDR2 YFSETQ. Trimming shortened V by 1 base and J by 5 bases, and 15 bases separated the two germline ends. CDR3 coding DNA: TGCGCCAGCAGCTTGTTTCAGGGTGAACAGGAGACCCAGTACTTC. Translated: CASSLFQGEQETQYF.

This clone was found a few times. The chain has TRBV20-1 and TRBJ2-7, with 7 bases matching TRBD2. There are 11 residues in the CDR3. CDR1 DFQATT and CDR2 SNEGSKA come from the germline V gene (reference sequence). After removal of 6 bases from V and 4 bases from J, the junction contained 3 bases not matched to a gene. The CDR3 spells CSALAAYEQYF. CDR3 DNA: TGCAGTGCGCTAGCGGCTTACGAGCAGTACTTC.

This clone has more than one count but fewer than ten. The chain has TRBV6-5 and TRBJ2-2; tentatively, D is TRBD1 (6 bases). Germline V gene lookup returns CDR1 MNHEY and CDR2 SVGAGI. V was cut by 4 bases and J by 4 bases, with 13 bases left in between. CDR3 length: 15 residues. The CDR3, as DNA: TGTGCCAGCAGTTCAGGGGATACCTCCACCGGGGAGCTGTTTTTT. Amino acid sequence: CASSSGDTSTGELFF.

V usage is TRBV5-1 and J usage is TRBJ1-3, with D possibly being TRBD1 (6 bases). CDR3 size: 16 residues. The V and J ends lost 0 bases and 2 bases respectively, with 12 bases between them. The germline V gene has CDR1 SGHRS and CDR2 YFSETQ. The DNA of the CDR3 is TGCGCCAGCAGCTTGGGGACAGAGAAGACTGGAAACACCATATATTTT. As protein: CASSLGTEKTGNTIYF.

This clone has only a few counts. The chain combines TRBV5-4 with TRBJ2-3, with TRBD2 identical over 10 bases. Germline CDR1 SGHNT, CDR2 YYREEE (reference sequence). J was trimmed by 8 bases and V by 4 bases; bases with no gene match: 13. CDR3 length: 16 amino acids. The CDR3 here is CASSPRTSGPGPTQYF. As DNA, the CDR3 is TGTGCCAGCAGCCCCCGGACTAGCGGTCCGGGTCCTACGCAGTATTTT.

V gene TRBV30 combines with J gene TRBJ1-5; D perhaps matches TRBD1 (5 bases). The CDR3 covers 14 residues. Germline CDR1 and CDR2: GTSNPN and SVGIG (reference sequence). V gave up 2 bases and J gave up 0 bases, with 8 bases separating them. In nucleotides, the CDR3 is TGTGCCTGGAGTCAGGGTGATAGCAATCAGCCCCAGCATTTT. This gives the protein CAWSQGDSNQPQHF.

Worth noting for this clone: The junction and the germline gene differ at one end; a read error may be behind it. This sequence joins TRBV7-3 and TRBJ2-3; perhaps TRBD2 as D (6 bases). Germline V gives CDR1 SGHTA, CDR2 FQGTGA. The CDR3 consists of 13 residues. The CDR3 region has the DNA TGTGCCAGCAGCTTACGGAGCGGAGGGCCCAGGAATTTT. As protein: CASSLRSGGPRNF.

This clone occurred a few times. The rearrangement joins TRBV4-3 to TRBJ2-7; 8 bases match TRBD1. The CDR3 covers 14 residues. From germline, CDR1 is LGHNA and CDR2 YSLEER. V shed 5 bases, J shed 2 bases, and the junction held 5 bases outside the gene matches. CDR3 DNA: TGCGCCAGCAGCTTTGACAGGGGAACCTACGAGCAGTACTTC. Amino acids: CASSFDRGTYEQYF.

CDR3 DNA: TGTGCCAGCAGTTTAACCGGTTCTAGCACAGATACGCAGTATTTT. This gives the protein CASSLTGSSTDTQYF. The chain joins TRBV27 to TRBJ2-3; D call uncertain. From germline, CDR1 is MNHEY and CDR2 SMNVEV (reference sequence). The length of the CDR3 is 15 residues. Between the trimmed V and J ends, which lost 2 bases and 0 bases, there was a span of 9 bases.

V gene TRBV4-3 combines with J gene TRBJ2-7; D unresolved. Looked up from germline, CDR1 is LGHNA and CDR2 is YSLEER. V gave up 1 base and J gave up 7 bases, with 11 bases separating them. This CDR3 has 13 residues. In DNA, the CDR3 is TGCGCCAGCAGCCAAGGCGAGCTCCGGGAGCAGTACTTC. Amino acid sequence: CASSQGELREQYF.

In this sample, this clone turned up a few times. The J gene is TRBJ1-5, the V gene TRBV19; D unresolved. Trimming removed 11 bases from V and 9 bases from J, with 11 bases in between. Germline V gives CDR1 LNHDA, CDR2 SQIVND (reference sequence). The length of the CDR3 is 10 residues. This CDR3 reads CASGEPPQHF. CDR3 bases: TGTGCCTCCGGGGAACCGCCCCAGCATTTT. Drawing the rest from reference TRBV19 and TRBJ1-5, the complete variable domain is DGGITQSPKYLFRKEGQNVTLSCEQNLNHDAMYWYRQDPGQGLRLIYYSQIVNDFQKGDIAEGYSVSREKKESFPLTVTSAQKNPTAFYLCASGEPPQHFGDGTRLSIL.

This clone has more than one count but fewer than ten. The chain is built from TRBV9 and TRBJ1-1; maybe TRBD1 (5 bases). CDR1 and CDR2 from the germline V gene are SGDLS and YYNGEE. Trimming shortened V by 0 bases and J by 4 bases, and 10 bases separated the two germline ends. The CDR3 length is 14 residues. CDR3 coding DNA: TGTGCCAGCAGCGTAGATGGAAGGGGCACTGAAGCTTTCTTT. Translation: CASSVDGRGTEAFF. The full variable domain, with the rest looked up from reference TRBV9 and TRBJ1-1, is DSGVTQTPKHLITATGQRVTLRCSPRSGDLSVYWYQQSLDQGLQFLIQYYNGEERAKGNILERFSAQQFPDLHSELNLSSLELGDSALYFCASSVDGRGTEAFFGQGTRLTVV.

The V call is TRBV28, the J call TRBJ2-7, with no clear D. This CDR3 region has 13 residues. Germline V gives CDR1 MDHEN, CDR2 SYDVKM. Trimming took 6 bases from V and 0 from J, leaving 9 bases between them. This CDR3 is CASRRHPSYEQYF. The CDR3 coding sequence is TGTGCCAGCAGGCGGCACCCCTCCTACGAGCAGTACTTC.

The J gene is TRBJ2-1, the V gene TRBV5-1; 9 bases agree with TRBD2. CDR1 is SGHRS and CDR2 is YFSETQ in the germline V gene. The CDR3 covers 17 residues. V shed 0 bases, J shed 5 bases, and the junction held 9 bases outside the gene matches. CDR3 sequence: CASSLGTSANFNNEQFF. The DNA of the CDR3 is TGCGCCAGCAGCTTGGGGACTAGCGCCAACTTCAACAATGAGCAGTTCTTC.

This clone has only a few counts. The gene calls are TRBV14 and TRBJ1-5; D is ambiguous. CDR3 length: 18 amino acids. With 0 bases removed from V and 1 base from J, the gap between germline ends came to 16 bases. Germline V gene sequence: CDR1 SGHDN, CDR2 FVKESK. The CDR3 here is CASSQDKEDITSNQPQHF. Here the CDR3 DNA reads TGTGCCAGCAGCCAAGATAAGGAAGACATTACCAGCAATCAGCCCCAGCATTTT.

The chain couples TRBV18 to TRBJ2-2; D not certain. V shed 6 bases and J shed 8 bases, with 13 bases lying between them. The length of the CDR3 is 13 residues. Per the germline V gene, CDR1 is KGHSH and CDR2 is LQKENI. The CDR3 protein is CASSLLNVGELFF. CDR3 bases: TGTGCCAGCTCGCTACTAAACGTTGGGGAGCTGTTTTTT.

This clone was detected a few times. The gene calls are TRBV29-1 and TRBJ2-2, with D perhaps TRBD1 (6 bases). Germline CDR1 reads SQVTM; CDR2 reads ANQGSEA. V was pared by 4 bases and J by 3 bases, with 9 bases between. CDR3 length: 13 amino acids. The CDR3 protein is CSVGQAYTGELFF. The CDR3 DNA sequence: TGCAGCGTTGGACAGGCTTACACCGGGGAGCTGTTTTTT.

The chain combines TRBV18 with TRBJ2-3; 7 bases are a match to TRBD2. V dropped 11 bases and J dropped 4; count of bases not matched to a gene: 15. CDR3 length: 15 residues. Germline V CDR1 and CDR2: KGHSH, LQKENI. The CDR3 here is CAGVFGLVAADTQYF. The CDR3 DNA reads as TGTGCCGGCGTCTTCGGACTAGTAGCCGCAGATACGCAGTATTTT.

In this sample, this clone turned up once. This chain links TRBV6-5 with TRBJ1-1, with D possibly being TRBD1 (5 bases). V was pared by 7 bases and J by 2 bases, with 17 bases between. CDR3 length: 15 residues. Germline assignment: CDR1 MNHEY and CDR2 SVGAGI. CDR3 sequence reads: CASNSGRAFNTEAFF. The DNA of the CDR3 is TGTGCCAGCAACTCCGGCAGGGCATTTAACACTGAAGCTTTCTTT.

The V call is TRBV15, the J call TRBJ1-2; D is ambiguous. The CDR3 totals 16 residues. CDR1 is LNHNV and CDR2 is YYDKDF in the germline V gene (reference sequence). V shed 5 bases and J shed 3 bases, with 19 bases lying between them. The CDR3 DNA is TGTGCCACCAGCCACTGGGGAGAAGGAGCGCACTATGGCTACACCTTC. Translating it yields CATSHWGEGAHYGYTF.

V is TRBV14 and J is TRBJ2-1, with 8 bases identical to TRBD2. V lost 0 bases to trimming and J lost 11 bases; unmatched junction nucleotides: 9. The length of the CDR3 is 15 residues. Germline lookup yields CDR1 SGHDN and CDR2 FVKESK. CDR3 sequence reads: CASSQEIREGFQQFF. The CDR3 DNA is TGTGCCAGCAGCCAAGAAATCCGGGAGGGCTTTCAGCAGTTCTTC.

The V and J genes are TRBV7-2 and TRBJ2-1, with 11 bases fitting TRBD1. Trimming removed 8 bases from V and 3 bases from J; junction bases left unmatched: 0. CDR1 and CDR2 (germline): SGHTA, FQGNSA. The CDR3 is 13 amino acids. CDR3 in DNA: TGTGCCAGCGGGACAGGGGGCTACAATGAGCAGTTCTTC. Its protein product is CASGTGGYNEQFF. Looking up the rest from reference TRBV7-2 and TRBJ2-1 gives the full variable domain: GAGVSQSPSNKVTEKGKDVELRCDPISGHTALYWYRQSLGQGLEFLIYFQGNSAPDKSGLPSDRFSAERTGGSVSTLTIQRTQQEDSAVYLCASGTGGYNEQFFGPGTRLTVL.

This chain connects TRBV9 to TRBJ2-1; D is perhaps TRBD2 (6 bases). The CDR3 totals 15 residues. In germline, CDR1 is SGDLS, CDR2 YYNGEE. Trimming took 2 bases from V and 4 from J, leaving 13 bases between them. CDR3: CASSVSLANYNEQFF. CDR3 bases: TGTGCCAGCAGCGTGAGCCTAGCGAATTACAATGAGCAGTTCTTC.

The chain couples TRBV10-3 to TRBJ2-7, with 9 bases fitting TRBD1. This CDR3 is built from 14 residues. In germline, CDR1 is ENHRY, CDR2 SYGVKD. V was clipped by 6 bases and J by 4 bases; unmatched bases: 7. In DNA form, the CDR3 reads TGTGCCATCAGACCGGGACAGGGAGAATACGAGCAGTACTTC. It encodes CAIRPGQGEYEQYF.